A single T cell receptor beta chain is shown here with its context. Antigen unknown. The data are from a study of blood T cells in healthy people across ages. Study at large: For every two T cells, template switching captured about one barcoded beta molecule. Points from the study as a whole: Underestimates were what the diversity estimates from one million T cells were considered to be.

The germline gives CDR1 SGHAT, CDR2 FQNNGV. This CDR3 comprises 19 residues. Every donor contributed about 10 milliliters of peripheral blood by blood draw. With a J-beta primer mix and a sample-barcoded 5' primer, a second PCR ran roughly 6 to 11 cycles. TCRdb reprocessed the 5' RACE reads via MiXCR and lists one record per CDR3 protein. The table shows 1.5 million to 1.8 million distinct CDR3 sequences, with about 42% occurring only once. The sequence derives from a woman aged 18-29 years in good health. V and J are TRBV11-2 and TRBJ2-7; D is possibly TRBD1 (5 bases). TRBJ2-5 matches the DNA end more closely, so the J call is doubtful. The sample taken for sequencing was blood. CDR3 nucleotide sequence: TGTGCCAGCAGCACCCATAGCTGGAATGACGGGCCCCCAGGGGAGACCCAGTACTTC. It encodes CASSTHSWNDGPPGETQYF.